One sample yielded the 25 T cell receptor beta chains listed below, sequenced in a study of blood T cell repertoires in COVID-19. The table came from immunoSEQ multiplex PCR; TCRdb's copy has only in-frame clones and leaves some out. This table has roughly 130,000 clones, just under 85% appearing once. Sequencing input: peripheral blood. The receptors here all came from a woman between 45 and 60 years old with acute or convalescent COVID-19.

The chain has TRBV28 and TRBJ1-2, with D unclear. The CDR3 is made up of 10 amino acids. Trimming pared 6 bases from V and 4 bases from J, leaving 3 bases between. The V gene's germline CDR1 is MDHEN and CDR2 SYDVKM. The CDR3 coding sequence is TGTGCCAGCAGCTCCTATGGCTACACCTTC. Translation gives CASSSYGYTF.

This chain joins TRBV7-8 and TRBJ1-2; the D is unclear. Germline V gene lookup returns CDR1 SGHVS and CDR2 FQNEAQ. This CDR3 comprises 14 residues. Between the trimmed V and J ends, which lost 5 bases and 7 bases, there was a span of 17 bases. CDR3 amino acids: CASSPGEGFLGYTF. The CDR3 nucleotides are TGTGCCAGCAGCCCCGGGGAGGGTTTTCTTGGCTACACCTTC.

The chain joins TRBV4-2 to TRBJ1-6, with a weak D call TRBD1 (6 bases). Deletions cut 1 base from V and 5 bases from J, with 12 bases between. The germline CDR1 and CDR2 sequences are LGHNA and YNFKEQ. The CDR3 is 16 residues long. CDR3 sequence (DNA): TGTGCCAGCAGCCAAGGGCAGGGGTGGGATAATTCACCCCTCCACTTT. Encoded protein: CASSQGQGWDNSPLHF.

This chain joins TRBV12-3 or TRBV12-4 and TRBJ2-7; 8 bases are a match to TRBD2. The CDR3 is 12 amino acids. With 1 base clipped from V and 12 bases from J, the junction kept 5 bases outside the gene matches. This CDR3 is CASSLEAGGVYF. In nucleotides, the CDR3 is TGTGCCAGCAGTTTAGAGGCCGGGGGGGTGTACTTC.

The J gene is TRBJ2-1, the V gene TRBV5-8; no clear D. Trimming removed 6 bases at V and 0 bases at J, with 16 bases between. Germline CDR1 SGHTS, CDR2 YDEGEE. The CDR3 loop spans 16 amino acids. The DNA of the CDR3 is TGTGCCAGCATTACAAACCTGACACGCTCCTACAATGAGCAGTTCTTC. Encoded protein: CASITNLTRSYNEQFF.

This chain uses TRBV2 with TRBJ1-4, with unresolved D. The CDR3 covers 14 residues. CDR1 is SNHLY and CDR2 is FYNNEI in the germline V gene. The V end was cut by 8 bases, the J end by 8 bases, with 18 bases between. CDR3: CASGSEIRVEKLFF. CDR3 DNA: TGTGCCAGCGGATCGGAGATACGAGTGGAAAAACTGTTTTTT.

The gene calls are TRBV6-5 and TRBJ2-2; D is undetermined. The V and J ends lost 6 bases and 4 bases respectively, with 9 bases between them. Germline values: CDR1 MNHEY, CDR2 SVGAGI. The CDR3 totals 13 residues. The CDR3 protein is CASSRRITGELFF. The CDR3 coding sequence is TGTGCCAGCAGCCGGCGGATCACCGGGGAGCTGTTTTTT.

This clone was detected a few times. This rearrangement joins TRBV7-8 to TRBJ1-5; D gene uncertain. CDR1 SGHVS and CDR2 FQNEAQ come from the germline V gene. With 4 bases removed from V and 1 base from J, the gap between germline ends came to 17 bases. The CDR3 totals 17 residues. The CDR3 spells CASSYIGGQTSNQPQHF. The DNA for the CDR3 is TGTGCCAGCAGCTATATCGGCGGGCAGACAAGCAATCAGCCCCAGCATTTT.

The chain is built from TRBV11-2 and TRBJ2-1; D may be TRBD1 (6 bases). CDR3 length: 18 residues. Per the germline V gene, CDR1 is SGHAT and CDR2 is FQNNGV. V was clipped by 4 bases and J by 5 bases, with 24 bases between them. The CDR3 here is CASSSKGTYQVGHNEQFF. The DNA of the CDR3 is TGTGCCAGCAGCTCGAAAGGGACATATCAGGTCGGACACAATGAGCAGTTCTTC.

Here the CDR3 reads CASGLITLGTGGKQPQHF. For the CDR3, the DNA is TGTGCTAGTGGTTTGATAACCCTTGGGACAGGGGGAAAACAGCCCCAGCATTTT. The rearrangement uses TRBV12-5 and TRBJ1-5, with TRBD1 matching 11 bases. The CDR3 contains 18 residues. Germline trimming cut 2 bases from V and 7 bases from J; bases unmatched to any gene: 13. In germline, CDR1 is LGHNT, CDR2 FRNRAP.

The CDR3 region is CSVVRDTEAFF. CDR3 in DNA: TGCAGCGTTGTGCGGGACACTGAAGCTTTCTTT. J is TRBJ1-1 and V is TRBV29-1; D unresolved. V was shortened by 4 bases and J by 3 bases, with 6 bases between the two germline ends. Per germline, CDR1 SQVTM and CDR2 ANQGSEA. This CDR3 has 11 residues.

In nucleotides, the CDR3 is TGTGCCAGCAGCGCCGGGACAGGGGATGGCGGGGAGCTGTTTTTT. This gives the protein CASSAGTGDGGELFF. The chain joins TRBV13 to TRBJ2-2; 10 nucleotides align to TRBD1. Unmatched junction bases numbered 7, after V lost 5 bases and J lost 7 bases. This CDR3 is built from 15 residues. From germline, CDR1 is PRHDT and CDR2 FYEKMQ (reference sequence).

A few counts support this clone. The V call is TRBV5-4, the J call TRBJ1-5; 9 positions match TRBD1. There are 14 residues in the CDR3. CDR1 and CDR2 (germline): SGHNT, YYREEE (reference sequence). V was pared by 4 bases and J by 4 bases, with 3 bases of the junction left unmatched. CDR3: CASSIQGANQPQHF. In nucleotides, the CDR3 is TGTGCCAGCAGCATACAGGGGGCGAATCAGCCCCAGCATTTT.

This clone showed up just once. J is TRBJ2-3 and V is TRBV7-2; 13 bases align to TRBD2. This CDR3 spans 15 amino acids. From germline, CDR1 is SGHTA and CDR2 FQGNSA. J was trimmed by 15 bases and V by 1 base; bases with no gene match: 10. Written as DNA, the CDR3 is TGTGCCAGCAGCTTAGTCCCGGGACTAGCGGGGCGAGTCTATTTT. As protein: CASSLVPGLAGRVYF.

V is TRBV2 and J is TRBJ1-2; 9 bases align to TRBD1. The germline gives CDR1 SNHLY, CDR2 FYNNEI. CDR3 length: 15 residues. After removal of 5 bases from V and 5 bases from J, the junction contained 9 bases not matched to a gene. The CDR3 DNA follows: TGTGCCAGCAGTTCCAATCCCGGGACAGGGTATGGCTACACCTTC. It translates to CASSSNPGTGYGYTF.

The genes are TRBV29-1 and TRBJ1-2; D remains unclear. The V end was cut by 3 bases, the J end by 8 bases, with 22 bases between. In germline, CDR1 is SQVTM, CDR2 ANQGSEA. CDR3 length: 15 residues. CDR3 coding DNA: TGCAGCGTTGAGGTCGGCCTCCCCGCCTCGGGGGGCTACACCTTC. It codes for CSVEVGLPASGGYTF.

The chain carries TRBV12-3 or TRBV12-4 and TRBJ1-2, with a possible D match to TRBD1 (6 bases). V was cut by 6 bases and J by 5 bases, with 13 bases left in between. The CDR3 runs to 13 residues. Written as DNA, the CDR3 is TGTGCCAGCAGCCAGGGGACGGAATATGGCTACACCTTC. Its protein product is CASSQGTEYGYTF.

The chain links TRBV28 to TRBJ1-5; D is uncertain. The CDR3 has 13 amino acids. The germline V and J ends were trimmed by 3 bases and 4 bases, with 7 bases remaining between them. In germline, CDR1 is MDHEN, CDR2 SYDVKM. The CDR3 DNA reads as TGTGCCAGCAGTTTTTCAGTAAATCAGCCCCAGCATTTT. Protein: CASSFSVNQPQHF.

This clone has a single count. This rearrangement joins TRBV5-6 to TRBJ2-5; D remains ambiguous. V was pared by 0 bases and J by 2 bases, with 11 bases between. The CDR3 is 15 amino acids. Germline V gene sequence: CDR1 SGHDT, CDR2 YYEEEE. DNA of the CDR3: TGTGCCAGCAGCTTGGGTGCGCGAACTCAAGAGACCCAGTACTTC. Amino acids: CASSLGARTQETQYF.

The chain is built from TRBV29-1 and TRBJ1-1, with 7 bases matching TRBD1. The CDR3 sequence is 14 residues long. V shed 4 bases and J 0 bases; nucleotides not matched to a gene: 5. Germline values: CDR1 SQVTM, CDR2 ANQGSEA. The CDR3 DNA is TGCAGCGTTGTCGGGACAGCCATGAACACTGAAGCTTTCTTT. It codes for CSVVGTAMNTEAFF.

Here the CDR3 DNA reads TGCGCCAGCAGCCCCGGGACAACCAACTCTGGAAACACCATATATTTT. It codes for CASSPGTTNSGNTIYF. The chain recombines TRBV5-1 with TRBJ1-3; TRBD1 might be the D (6 bases). Germline lookup yields CDR1 SGHRS and CDR2 YFSETQ. The V and J ends lost 4 bases and 0 bases respectively, with 14 bases between them. The CDR3 length is 16 residues.

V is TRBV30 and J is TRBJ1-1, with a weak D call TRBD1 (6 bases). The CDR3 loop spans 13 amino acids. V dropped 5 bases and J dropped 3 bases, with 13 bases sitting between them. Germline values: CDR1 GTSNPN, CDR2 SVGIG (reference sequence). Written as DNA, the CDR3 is TGTGCCTGGGGTTCGCACAGGGACACTGAAGCTTTCTTT. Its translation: CAWGSHRDTEAFF. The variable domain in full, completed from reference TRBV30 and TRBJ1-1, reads SQTIHQWPATLVQPVGSPLSLECTVEGTSNPNLYWYRQAAGRGLQLLFYSVGIGQISSEVPQNLSASRPQDRQFILSSKKLLLSDSGFYLCAWGSHRDTEAFFGQGTRLTVV.

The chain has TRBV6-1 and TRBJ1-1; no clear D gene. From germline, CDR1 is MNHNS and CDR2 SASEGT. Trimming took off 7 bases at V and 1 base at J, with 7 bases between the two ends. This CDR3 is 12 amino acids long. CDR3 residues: CASTEENTEAFF. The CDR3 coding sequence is TGTGCCAGCACGGAGGAGAACACTGAAGCTTTCTTT.

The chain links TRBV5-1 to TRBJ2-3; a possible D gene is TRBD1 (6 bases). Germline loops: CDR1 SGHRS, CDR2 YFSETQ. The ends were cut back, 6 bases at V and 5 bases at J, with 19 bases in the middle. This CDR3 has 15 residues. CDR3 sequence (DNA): TGCGCCAGCACCCCGACTCGGGACATCGGAGATACGCAGTATTTT. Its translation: CASTPTRDIGDTQYF.

CDR3 residues: CASSAQVLEQFF. CDR3 in DNA: TGTGCCAGCAGTGCCCAGGTGCTTGAGCAGTTCTTC. The V and J genes are TRBV12-3 or TRBV12-4 and TRBJ2-1; no clear D gene. The V gene lost 5 bases and the J gene lost 9 bases, with 11 bases spanning the gap. The CDR3 covers 12 residues.